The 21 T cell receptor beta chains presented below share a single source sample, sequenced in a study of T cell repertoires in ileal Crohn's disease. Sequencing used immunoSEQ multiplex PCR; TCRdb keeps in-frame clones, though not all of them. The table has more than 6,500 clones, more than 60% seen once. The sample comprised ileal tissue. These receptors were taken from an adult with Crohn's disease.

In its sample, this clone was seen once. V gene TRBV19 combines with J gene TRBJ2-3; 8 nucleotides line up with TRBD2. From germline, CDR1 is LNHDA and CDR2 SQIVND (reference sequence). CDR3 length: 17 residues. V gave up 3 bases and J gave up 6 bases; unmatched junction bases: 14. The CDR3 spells CASSIASYGGGRDTQYF. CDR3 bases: TGTGCCAGTAGTATCGCCTCCTACGGGGGGGGCCGGGATACGCAGTATTTT.

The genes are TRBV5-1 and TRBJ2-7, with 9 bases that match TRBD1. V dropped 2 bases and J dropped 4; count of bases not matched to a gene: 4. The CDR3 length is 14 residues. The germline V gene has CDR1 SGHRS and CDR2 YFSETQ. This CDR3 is CASSLTGGVYEQYF. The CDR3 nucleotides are TGCGCCAGCAGCTTAACAGGGGGCGTTTACGAGCAGTACTTC.

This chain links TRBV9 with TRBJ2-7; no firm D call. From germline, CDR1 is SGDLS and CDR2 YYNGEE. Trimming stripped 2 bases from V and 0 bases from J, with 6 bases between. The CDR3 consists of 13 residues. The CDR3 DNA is TGTGCCAGCAGCGTCGGCGGCTCCTACGAGCAGTACTTC. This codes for CASSVGGSYEQYF.

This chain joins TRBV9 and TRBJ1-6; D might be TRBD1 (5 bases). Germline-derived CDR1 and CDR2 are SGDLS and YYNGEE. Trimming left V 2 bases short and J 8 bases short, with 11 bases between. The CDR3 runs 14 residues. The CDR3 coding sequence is TGTGCCAGCAGCGTTGGCAGGGCTGATTCACCCCTCCACTTT. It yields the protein CASSVGRADSPLHF.

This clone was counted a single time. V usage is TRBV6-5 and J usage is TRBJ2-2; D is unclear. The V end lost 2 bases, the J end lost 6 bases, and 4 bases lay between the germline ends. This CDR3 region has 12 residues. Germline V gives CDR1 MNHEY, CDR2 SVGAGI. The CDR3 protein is CASSYLSGELFF. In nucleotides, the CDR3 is TGTGCCAGCAGTTACCTCTCCGGGGAGCTGTTTTTT.

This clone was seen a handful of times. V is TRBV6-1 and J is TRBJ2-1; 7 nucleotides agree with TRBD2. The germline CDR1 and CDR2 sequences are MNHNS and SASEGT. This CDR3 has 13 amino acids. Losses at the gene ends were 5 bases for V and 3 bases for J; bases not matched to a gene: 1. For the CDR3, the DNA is TGTGCCAGCAGTCGGGACTACTACAATGAGCAGTTCTTC. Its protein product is CASSRDYYNEQFF.

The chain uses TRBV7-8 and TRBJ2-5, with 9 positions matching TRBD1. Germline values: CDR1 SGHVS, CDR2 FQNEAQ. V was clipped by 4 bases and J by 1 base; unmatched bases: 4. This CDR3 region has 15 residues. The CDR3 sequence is CASSSRGQGQETQYF. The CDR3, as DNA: TGTGCCAGCAGCTCCCGGGGACAGGGCCAAGAGACCCAGTACTTC.

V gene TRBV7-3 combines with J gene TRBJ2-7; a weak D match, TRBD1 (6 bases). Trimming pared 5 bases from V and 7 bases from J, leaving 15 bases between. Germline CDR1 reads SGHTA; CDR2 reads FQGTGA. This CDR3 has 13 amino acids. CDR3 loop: CASSPMGAREQYF. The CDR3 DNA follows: TGTGCCAGCAGCCCAATGGGGGCGAGGGAGCAGTACTTC.

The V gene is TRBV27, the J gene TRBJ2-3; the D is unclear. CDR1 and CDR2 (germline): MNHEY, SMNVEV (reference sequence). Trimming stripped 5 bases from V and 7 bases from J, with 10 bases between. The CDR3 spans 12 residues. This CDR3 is CASSETGHTQYF. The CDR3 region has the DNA TGTGCCAGCAGTGAAACCGGTCATACGCAGTATTTT.

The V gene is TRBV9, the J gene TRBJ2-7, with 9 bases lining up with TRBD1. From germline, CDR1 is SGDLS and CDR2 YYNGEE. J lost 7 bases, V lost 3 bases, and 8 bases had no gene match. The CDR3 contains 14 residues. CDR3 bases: TGTGCCAGCAGCGCGGGACAGGGCTCGGGGGAGCAGTACTTC. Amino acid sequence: CASSAGQGSGEQYF.

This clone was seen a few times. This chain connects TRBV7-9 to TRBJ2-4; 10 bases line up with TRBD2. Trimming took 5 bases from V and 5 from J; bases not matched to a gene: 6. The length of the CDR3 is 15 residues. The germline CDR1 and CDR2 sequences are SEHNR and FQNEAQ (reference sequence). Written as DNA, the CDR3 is TGTGCCAGCAGCGCGAGCGGGGGGGCGCAAAACATTCAGTACTTC. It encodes CASSASGGAQNIQYF.

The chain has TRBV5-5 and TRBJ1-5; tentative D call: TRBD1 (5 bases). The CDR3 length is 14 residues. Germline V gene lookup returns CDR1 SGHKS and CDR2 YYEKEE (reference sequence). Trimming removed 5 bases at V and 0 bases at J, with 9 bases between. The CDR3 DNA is TGTGCCAGCAGTCTCAGGGATAGCAATCAGCCCCAGCATTTT. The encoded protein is CASSLRDSNQPQHF.

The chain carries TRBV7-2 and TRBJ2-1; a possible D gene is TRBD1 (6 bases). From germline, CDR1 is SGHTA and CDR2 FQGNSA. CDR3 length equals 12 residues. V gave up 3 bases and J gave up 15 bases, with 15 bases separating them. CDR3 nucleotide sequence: TGTGCCAGCAGCTTTGTGACAGGAGGTTCGTTCTTC. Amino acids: CASSFVTGGSFF.

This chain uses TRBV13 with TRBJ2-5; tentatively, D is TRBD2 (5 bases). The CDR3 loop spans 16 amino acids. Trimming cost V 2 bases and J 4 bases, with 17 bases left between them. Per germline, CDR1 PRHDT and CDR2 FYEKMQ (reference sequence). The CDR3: CASSLRERAPPETQYF. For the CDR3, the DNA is TGTGCCAGCAGCTTACGGGAAAGGGCCCCCCCAGAGACCCAGTACTTC.

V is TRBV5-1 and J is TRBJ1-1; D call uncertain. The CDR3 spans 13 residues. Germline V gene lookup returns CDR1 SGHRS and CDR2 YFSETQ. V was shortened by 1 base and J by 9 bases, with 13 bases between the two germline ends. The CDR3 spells CASSLKDGSQAFF. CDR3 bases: TGCGCCAGCAGCTTGAAGGACGGGAGCCAAGCTTTCTTT.

The CDR3 loop reads CASSEADRDAFF. In DNA form, the CDR3 reads TGTGCCAGCAGTGAAGCTGACAGGGATGCTTTCTTT. The rearrangement joins TRBV6-1 to TRBJ1-1, with TRBD1 matching 7 bases. Germline lookup yields CDR1 MNHNS and CDR2 SASEGT. This CDR3 is built from 12 residues. With V trimmed by 0 bases and J by 11 bases, 3 bases remained unmatched.

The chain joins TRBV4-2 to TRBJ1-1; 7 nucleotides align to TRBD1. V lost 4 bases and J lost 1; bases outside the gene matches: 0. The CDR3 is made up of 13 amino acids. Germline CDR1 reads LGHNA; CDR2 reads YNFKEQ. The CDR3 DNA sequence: TGTGCCAGCAGCCGGACAGGGAACACTGAAGCTTTCTTT. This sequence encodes CASSRTGNTEAFF.

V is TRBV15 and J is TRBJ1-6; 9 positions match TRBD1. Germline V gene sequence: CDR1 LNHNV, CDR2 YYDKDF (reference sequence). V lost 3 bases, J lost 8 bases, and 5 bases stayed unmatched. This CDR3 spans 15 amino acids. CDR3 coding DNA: TGTGCCACCAGCAGGAGGGGACAGGGCGATTCACCCCTCCACTTT. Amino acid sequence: CATSRRGQGDSPLHF. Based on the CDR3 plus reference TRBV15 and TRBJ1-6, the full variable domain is DAMVIQNPRYQVTQFGKPVTLSCSQTLNHNVMYWYQQKSSQAPKLLFHYYDKDFNNEADTPDNFQSRRPNTSFCFLDIRSPGLGDTAMYLCATSRRGQGDSPLHFGNGTRLTVT.

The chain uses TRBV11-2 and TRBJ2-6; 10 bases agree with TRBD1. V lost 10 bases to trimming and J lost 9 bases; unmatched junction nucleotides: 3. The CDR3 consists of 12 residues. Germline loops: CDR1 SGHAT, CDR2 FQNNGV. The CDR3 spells CATRDRGNVLTF. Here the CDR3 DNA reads TGTGCCACCAGGGACAGGGGCAACGTCCTGACTTTC.

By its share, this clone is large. The CDR3: CASSLSTANYEQYF. Here the CDR3 DNA reads TGCGCCAGCAGCTTGTCGACAGCTAACTACGAGCAGTACTTC. The chain employs TRBV5-1 and TRBJ2-7; D may be TRBD1 (5 bases). The germline gives CDR1 SGHRS, CDR2 YFSETQ. Trimming cost V 1 base and J 3 bases, with 11 bases left between them. The CDR3 length is 14 residues.

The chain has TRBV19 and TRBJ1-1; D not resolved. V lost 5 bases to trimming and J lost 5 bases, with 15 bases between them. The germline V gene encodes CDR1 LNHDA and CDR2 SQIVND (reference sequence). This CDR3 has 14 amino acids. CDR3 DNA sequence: TGTGCCAGTAGTCCGAAGGGTCGGGGTACTGAAGCTTTCTTT. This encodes CASSPKGRGTEAFF.